The sequence of this T cell receptor (beta chain) was determined in a study of tumor-infiltrating lymphocytes in primary liver carcinoma. The authors took blood RNA from unsorted whole blood and also extracted germline DNA. A constant-region primer primed TCR beta cDNA synthesis from around 500 ng of total RNA. For TCR beta, libraries were produced by three nested multiplex PCR rounds using slightly modified ARM-PCR. Rounds one and two of PCR, each of 9 to 11 cycles, were primed with TRBV1-TRBV30 forward primers and a C-beta reverse primer. TCRdb passed the multiplex PCR reads through MiXCR, listing each CDR3 protein once. The sample has some 320,000 distinct CDR3 sequences; around three fifths are singletons. CDR3 size: 13 residues. CDR1 is MNHNS, CDR2 SASEGT, per germline. Of note for this clonotype: No conserved phenylalanine or tryptophan is present at the end of the CDR3, so a read error is the likely explanation.

The sample comprised peripheral blood. The chain employs TRBV6-1 and TRBJ2-2; D gene uncertain. This TCR derives from a man aged 40-49 years with primary liver carcinoma and hepatitis B virus infection. CDR3 bases: TGCGCCAGCAGTGATTGGGCAACCGGGGAGCTGTTTCTT. Protein sequence: CASSDWATGELFL.